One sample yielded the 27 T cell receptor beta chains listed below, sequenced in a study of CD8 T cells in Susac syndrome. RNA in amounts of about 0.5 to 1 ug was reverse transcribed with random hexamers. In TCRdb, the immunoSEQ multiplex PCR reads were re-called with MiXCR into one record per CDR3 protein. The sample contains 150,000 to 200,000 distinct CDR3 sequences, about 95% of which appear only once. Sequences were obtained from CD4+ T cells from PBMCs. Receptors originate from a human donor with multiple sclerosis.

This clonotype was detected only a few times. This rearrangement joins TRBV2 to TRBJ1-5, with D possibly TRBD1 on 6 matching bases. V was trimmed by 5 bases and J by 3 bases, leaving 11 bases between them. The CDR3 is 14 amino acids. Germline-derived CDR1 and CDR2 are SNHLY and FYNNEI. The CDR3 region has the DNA TGTGCCAGCAGTCGACAGGCCAACAATCAGCCCCAGCATTTT. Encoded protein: CASSRQANNQPQHF.

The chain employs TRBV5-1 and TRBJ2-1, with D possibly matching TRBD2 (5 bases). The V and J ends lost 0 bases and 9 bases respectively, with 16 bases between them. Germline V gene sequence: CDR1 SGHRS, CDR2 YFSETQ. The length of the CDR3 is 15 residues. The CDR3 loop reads CASSLGGAGGLEQFF. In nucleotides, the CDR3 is TGCGCCAGCAGCTTGGGGGGAGCCGGAGGCCTTGAGCAGTTCTTC. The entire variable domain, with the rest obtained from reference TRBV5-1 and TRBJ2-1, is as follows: KAGVTQTPRYLIKTRGQQVTLSCSPISGHRSVSWYQQTPGQGLQFLFEYFSETQRNKGNFPGRFSGRQFSNSRSEMNVSTLELGDSALYLCASSLGGAGGLEQFFGPGTRLTVL.

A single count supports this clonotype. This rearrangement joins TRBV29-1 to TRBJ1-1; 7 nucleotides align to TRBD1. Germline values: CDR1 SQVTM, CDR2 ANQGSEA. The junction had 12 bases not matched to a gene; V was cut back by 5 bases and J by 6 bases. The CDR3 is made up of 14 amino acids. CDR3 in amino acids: CSVLEGAPSPEAFF. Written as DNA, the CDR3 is TGCAGCGTTCTTGAGGGGGCCCCGAGCCCTGAAGCTTTCTTT.

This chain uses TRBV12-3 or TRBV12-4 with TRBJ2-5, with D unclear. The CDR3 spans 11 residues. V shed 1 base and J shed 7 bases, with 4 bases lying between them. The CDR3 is CASSLGGTQYF. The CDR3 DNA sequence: TGTGCCAGCAGTTTAGGGGGGACCCAGTACTTC.

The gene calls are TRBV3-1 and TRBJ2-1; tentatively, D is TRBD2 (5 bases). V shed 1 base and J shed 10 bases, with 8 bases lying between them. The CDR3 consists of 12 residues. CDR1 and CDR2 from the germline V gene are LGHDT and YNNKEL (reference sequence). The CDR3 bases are TGTGCCAGCAGCCAAGTCCTAGCAGAGCAGTTCTTC. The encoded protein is CASSQVLAEQFF.

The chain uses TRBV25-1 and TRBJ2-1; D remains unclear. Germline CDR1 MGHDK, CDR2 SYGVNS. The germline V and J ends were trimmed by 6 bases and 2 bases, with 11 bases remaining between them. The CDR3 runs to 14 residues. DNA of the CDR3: TGTGCCAGCAGGGCCGCCGGGCCCTACAATGAGCAGTTCTTC. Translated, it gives CASRAAGPYNEQFF.

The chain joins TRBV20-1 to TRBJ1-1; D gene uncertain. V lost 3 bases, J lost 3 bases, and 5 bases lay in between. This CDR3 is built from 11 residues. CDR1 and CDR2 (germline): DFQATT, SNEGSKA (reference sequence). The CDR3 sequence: CSASQYTEAFF. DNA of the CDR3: TGCAGTGCTAGCCAGTACACTGAAGCTTTCTTT.

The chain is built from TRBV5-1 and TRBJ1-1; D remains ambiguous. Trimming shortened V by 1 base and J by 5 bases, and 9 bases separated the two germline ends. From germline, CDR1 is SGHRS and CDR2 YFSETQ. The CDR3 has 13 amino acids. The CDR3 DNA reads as TGCGCCAGCAGCTTGCCCGCTGGGACTGAAGCTTTCTTT. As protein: CASSLPAGTEAFF.

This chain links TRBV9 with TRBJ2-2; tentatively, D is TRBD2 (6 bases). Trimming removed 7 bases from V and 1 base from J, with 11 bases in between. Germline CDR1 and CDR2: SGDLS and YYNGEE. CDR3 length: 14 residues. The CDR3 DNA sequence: TGTGCCAGCCGGCAGGGAGGGAACACCGGGGAGCTGTTTTTT. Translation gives CASRQGGNTGELFF. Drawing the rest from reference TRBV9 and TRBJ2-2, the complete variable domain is DSGVTQTPKHLITATGQRVTLRCSPRSGDLSVYWYQQSLDQGLQFLIQYYNGEERAKGNILERFSAQQFPDLHSELNLSSLELGDSALYFCASRQGGNTGELFFGEGSRLTVL.

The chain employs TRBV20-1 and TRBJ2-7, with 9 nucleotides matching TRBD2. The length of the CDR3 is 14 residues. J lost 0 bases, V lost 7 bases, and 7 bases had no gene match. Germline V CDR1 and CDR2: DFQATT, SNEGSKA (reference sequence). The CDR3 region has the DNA TGCAGTGTTGTAGAGCGGGGGGTCTCCTACGAGCAGTACTTC. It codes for CSVVERGVSYEQYF.

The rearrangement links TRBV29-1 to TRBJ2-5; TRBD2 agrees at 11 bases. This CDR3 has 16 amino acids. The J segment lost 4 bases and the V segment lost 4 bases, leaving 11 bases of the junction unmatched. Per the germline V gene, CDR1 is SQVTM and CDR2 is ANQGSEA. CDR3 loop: CSVATSGSPPRETQYF. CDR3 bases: TGCAGCGTTGCCACTAGCGGGAGCCCCCCCCGAGAGACCCAGTACTTC. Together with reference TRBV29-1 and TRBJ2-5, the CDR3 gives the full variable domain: SAVISQKPSRDICQRGTSLTIQCQVDSQVTMMFWYRQQPGQSLTLIATANQGSEATYESGFVIDKFPISRPNLTFSTLTVSNMSPEDSSIYLCSVATSGSPPRETQYFGPGTRLLVL.

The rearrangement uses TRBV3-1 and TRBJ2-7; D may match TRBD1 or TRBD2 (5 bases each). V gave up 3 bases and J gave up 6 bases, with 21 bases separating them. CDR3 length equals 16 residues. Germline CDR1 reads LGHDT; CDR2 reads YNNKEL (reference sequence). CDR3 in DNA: TGTGCCAGCAGCCACTGGGACGGGATCTCGGGTGGCGAGCAGTACTTC. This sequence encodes CASSHWDGISGGEQYF.

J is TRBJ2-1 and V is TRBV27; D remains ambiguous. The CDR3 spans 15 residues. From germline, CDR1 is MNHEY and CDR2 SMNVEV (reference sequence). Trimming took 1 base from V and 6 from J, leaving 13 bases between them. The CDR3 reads CASSLYGPSSNEQFF. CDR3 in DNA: TGTGCCAGCAGTTTATACGGGCCCTCGAGCAATGAGCAGTTCTTC.

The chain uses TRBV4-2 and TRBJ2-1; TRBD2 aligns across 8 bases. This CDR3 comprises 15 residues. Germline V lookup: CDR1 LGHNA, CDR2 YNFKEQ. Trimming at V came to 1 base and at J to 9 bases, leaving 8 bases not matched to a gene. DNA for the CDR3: TGTGCCAGCAGCCAAGTGCAGCGGGAGAGGGTTGAGCAGTTCTTC. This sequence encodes CASSQVQRERVEQFF.

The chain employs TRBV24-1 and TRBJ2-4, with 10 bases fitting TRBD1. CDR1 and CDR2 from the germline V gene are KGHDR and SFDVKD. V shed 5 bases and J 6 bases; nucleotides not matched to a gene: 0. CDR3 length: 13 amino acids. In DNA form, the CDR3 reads TGTGCCACCAGTGGGACAGGGGGAAACATTCAGTACTTC. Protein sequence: CATSGTGGNIQYF.

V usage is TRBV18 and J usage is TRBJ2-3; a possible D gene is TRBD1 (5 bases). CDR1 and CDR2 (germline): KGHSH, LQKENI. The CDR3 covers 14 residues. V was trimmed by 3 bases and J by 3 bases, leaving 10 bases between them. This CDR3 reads CASSPTTGTDTQYF. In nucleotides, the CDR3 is TGTGCCAGCTCACCCACCACAGGTACAGATACGCAGTATTTT. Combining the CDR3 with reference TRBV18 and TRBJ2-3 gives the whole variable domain NAGVMQNPRHLVRRRGQEARLRCSPMKGHSHVYWYRQLPEEGLKFMVYLQKENIIDESGMPKERFSAEFPKEGPSILRIQQVVRGDSAAYFCASSPTTGTDTQYFGPGTRLTVL.

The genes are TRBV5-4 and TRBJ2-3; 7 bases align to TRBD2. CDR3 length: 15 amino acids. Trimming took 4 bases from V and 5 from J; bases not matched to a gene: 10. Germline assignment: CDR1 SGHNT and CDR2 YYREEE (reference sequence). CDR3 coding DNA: TGTGCCAGCAGCCTGTCGACTAGCAAGCTAGATACGCAGTATTTT. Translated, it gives CASSLSTSKLDTQYF.

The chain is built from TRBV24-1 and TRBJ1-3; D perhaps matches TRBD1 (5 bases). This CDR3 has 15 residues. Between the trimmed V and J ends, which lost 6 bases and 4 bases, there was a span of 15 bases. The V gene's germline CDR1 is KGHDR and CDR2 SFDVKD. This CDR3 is CATSSSRGAGNTIYF. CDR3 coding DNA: TGTGCCACCAGTTCCTCTAGGGGCGCAGGAAACACCATATATTTT.

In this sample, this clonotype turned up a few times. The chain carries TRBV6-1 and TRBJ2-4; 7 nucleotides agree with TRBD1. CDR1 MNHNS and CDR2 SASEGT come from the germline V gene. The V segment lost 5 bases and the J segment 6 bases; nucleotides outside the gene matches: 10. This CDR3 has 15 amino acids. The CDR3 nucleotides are TGTGCCAGCAGTCCCCGGGGACAGACTACAAACATTCAGTACTTC. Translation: CASSPRGQTTNIQYF.

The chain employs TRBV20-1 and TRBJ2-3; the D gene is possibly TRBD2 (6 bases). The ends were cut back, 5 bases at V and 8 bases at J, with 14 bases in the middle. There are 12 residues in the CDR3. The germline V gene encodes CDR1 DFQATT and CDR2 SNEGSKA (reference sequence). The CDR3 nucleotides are TGCAGTGCTGCCCCGGGGGTGGGTACGCAGTATTTT. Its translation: CSAAPGVGTQYF.

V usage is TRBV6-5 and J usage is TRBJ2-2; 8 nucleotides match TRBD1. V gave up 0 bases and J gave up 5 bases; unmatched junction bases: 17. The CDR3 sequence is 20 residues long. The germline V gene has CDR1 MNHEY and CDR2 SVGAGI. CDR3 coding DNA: TGTGCCAGCAGTTACTCGATGAAAGGCAGGGGGCTTTGGCGGACCGGGGAGCTGTTTTTT. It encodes CASSYSMKGRGLWRTGELFF.

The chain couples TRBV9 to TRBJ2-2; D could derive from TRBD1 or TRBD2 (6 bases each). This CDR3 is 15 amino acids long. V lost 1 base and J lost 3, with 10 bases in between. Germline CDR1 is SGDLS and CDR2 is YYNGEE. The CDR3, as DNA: TGTGCCAGCAGCGTATGGGGGGCCCACACCGGGGAGCTGTTTTTT. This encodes CASSVWGAHTGELFF.

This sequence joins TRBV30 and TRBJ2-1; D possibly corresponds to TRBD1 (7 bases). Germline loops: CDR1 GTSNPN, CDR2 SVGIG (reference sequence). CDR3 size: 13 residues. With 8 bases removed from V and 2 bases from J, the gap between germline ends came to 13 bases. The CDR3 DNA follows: TGTGCCCTGGAGGGACAGACCTACAATGAGCAGTTCTTC. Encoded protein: CALEGQTYNEQFF.

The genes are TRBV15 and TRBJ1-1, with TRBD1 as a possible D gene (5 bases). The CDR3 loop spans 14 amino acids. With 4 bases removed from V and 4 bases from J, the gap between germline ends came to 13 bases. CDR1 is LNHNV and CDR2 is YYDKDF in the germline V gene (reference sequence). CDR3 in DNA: TGTGCCACCAGCATCGGGACGGCGGGCACTGAAGCTTTCTTT. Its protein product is CATSIGTAGTEAFF.

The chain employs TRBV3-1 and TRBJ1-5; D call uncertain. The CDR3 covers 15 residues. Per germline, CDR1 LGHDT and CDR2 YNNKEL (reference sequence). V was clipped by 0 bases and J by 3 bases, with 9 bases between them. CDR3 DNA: TGTGCCAGCAGCCAAGACCCGGCCTACAATCAGCCCCAGCATTTT. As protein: CASSQDPAYNQPQHF.

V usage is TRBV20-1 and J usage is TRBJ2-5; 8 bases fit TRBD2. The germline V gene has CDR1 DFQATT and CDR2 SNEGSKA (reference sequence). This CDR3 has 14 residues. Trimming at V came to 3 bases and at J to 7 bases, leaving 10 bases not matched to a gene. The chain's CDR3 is CSASPRGGSGTQYF. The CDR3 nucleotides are TGCAGTGCTAGCCCCCGGGGGGGGTCAGGGACCCAGTACTTC.

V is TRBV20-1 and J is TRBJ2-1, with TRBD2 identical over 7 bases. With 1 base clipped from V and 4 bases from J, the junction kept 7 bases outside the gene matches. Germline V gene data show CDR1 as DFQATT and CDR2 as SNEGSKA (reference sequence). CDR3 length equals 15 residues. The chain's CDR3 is CSARAGLEEYNEQFF. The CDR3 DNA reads TGCAGTGCTAGAGCCGGACTAGAGGAGTACAATGAGCAGTTCTTC.